These 26 T cell receptor beta chains share one sample of origin, sequenced in a study of CD8 T cells in Susac syndrome. The RNA input was roughly 0.45 to 1 ug, and it was reverse transcribed with random hexamers. A single record per CDR3 protein comes from TCRdb applying MiXCR to the immunoSEQ multiplex PCR reads. This sample has 120,000 to 150,000 distinct CDR3 sequences; approximately 94% occur once, and the top ten carry over 0.07%. The sample taken for sequencing was CD4+ T cells from PBMCs. The receptors here all came from a human donor in good health.

The chain joins TRBV10-3 to TRBJ2-1; 9 bases are a match to TRBD2. V shed 10 bases, J shed 1 base, and the junction held 2 bases outside the gene matches. The V gene's germline CDR1 is ENHRY and CDR2 SYGVKD. CDR3 size: 13 residues. The CDR3 region is CASSGSSYNEQFF. The CDR3 DNA is TGTGCCAGTAGCGGGAGTTCCTACAATGAGCAGTTCTTC.

The genes are TRBV19 and TRBJ2-1; a possible D gene is TRBD2 (5 bases). This CDR3 is 15 amino acids long. With 4 bases removed from V and 6 bases from J, the gap between germline ends came to 16 bases. CDR1 and CDR2 (germline): LNHDA, SQIVND (reference sequence). The chain's CDR3 is CASSTHSVEANEQFF. DNA for the CDR3: TGTGCCAGTAGTACCCATAGCGTGGAGGCCAATGAGCAGTTCTTC.

The chain recombines TRBV9 with TRBJ1-2; D is unclear. Deletions cut 0 bases from V and 0 bases from J, with 3 bases between. Germline CDR1 SGDLS, CDR2 YYNGEE. The CDR3 has 13 amino acids. Here the CDR3 reads CASSVGSNYGYTF. CDR3 nucleotide sequence: TGTGCCAGCAGCGTAGGATCTAACTATGGCTACACCTTC.

V gene TRBV12-3 or TRBV12-4 combines with J gene TRBJ1-5; unclear D gene. The CDR3 is made up of 13 amino acids. The V end lost 2 bases, the J end lost 3 bases, and 5 bases lay between the germline ends. The CDR3 DNA follows: TGTGCCAGCAGTTTACTGGACAATCAGCCCCAGCATTTT. This gives the protein CASSLLDNQPQHF.

V usage is TRBV7-6 and J usage is TRBJ2-7, with 14 bases that match TRBD2. The junction had 10 bases not matched to a gene; V was cut back by 5 bases and J by 7 bases. The CDR3 is made up of 16 amino acids. CDR1 and CDR2 (germline): SGHVS, FNYEAQ. The CDR3 DNA reads as TGTGCCAGCAGCACCCGACTAGCGGGAGGGCTAGGGGAGCAGTACTTC. Its protein is CASSTRLAGGLGEQYF.

The gene calls are TRBV5-1 and TRBJ2-2; the match to TRBD2 covers 11 bases. The CDR3 runs to 14 residues. In germline, CDR1 is SGHRS, CDR2 YFSETQ. The V gene end was trimmed by 8 bases and the J gene end by 1 base; junction bases not matched to a gene: 1. The CDR3 loop reads CASGTSGNTGELFF. Here the CDR3 DNA reads TGCGCCAGTGGGACTAGCGGGAACACCGGGGAGCTGTTTTTT. Full variable domain (rest looked up from reference TRBV5-1 and TRBJ2-2): KAGVTQTPRYLIKTRGQQVTLSCSPISGHRSVSWYQQTPGQGLQFLFEYFSETQRNKGNFPGRFSGRQFSNSRSEMNVSTLELGDSALYLCASGTSGNTGELFFGEGSRLTVL.

The gene calls are TRBV5-4 and TRBJ2-3, with TRBD2 identical over 7 bases. This CDR3 comprises 16 residues. The V and J ends lost 3 bases and 4 bases, in that order; junction bases with no gene match: 11. From germline, CDR1 is SGHNT and CDR2 YYREEE (reference sequence). The CDR3 loop reads CASSSPESGGPDTQYF. CDR3 bases: TGTGCCAGCAGCTCCCCGGAGTCGGGAGGACCAGATACGCAGTATTTT.

The V and J genes are TRBV20-1 and TRBJ1-5; the D gene is possibly TRBD1 (5 bases). With 3 bases removed from V and 5 bases from J, the gap between germline ends came to 11 bases. Germline V gene data show CDR1 as DFQATT and CDR2 as SNEGSKA (reference sequence). The CDR3 length is 13 residues. The chain's CDR3 is CSASGQGDQPQHF. DNA for the CDR3: TGCAGTGCTAGTGGGCAGGGAGATCAGCCCCAGCATTTT.

The chain recombines TRBV12-3 or TRBV12-4 with TRBJ2-2; no clear D gene. V was shortened by 5 bases and J by 6 bases, with 19 bases between the two germline ends. The CDR3 contains 16 residues. The DNA of the CDR3 is TGTGCCAGCAGTCCTTTGAGCCGGGTCCGGGCCGGGGAGCTGTTTTTT. It encodes CASSPLSRVRAGELFF.

This clonotype has only one observation. The rearrangement joins TRBV5-1 to TRBJ2-5; no definite D call. Germline V gives CDR1 SGHRS, CDR2 YFSETQ. V shed 0 bases and J shed 4 bases, with 10 bases lying between them. This CDR3 has 14 amino acids. CDR3 in amino acids: CASSLGLLRETQYF. CDR3 DNA sequence: TGCGCCAGCAGCTTGGGCCTACTGCGAGAGACCCAGTACTTC. The whole variable domain, remainder taken from reference TRBV5-1 and TRBJ2-5, is KAGVTQTPRYLIKTRGQQVTLSCSPISGHRSVSWYQQTPGQGLQFLFEYFSETQRNKGNFPGRFSGRQFSNSRSEMNVSTLELGDSALYLCASSLGLLRETQYFGPGTRLLVL.

V gene TRBV20-1 combines with J gene TRBJ2-7; 10 bases match TRBD1. The V segment lost 5 bases and the J segment 5 bases; nucleotides outside the gene matches: 9. Looked up from germline, CDR1 is DFQATT and CDR2 is SNEGSKA (reference sequence). This CDR3 region has 14 residues. The CDR3, as DNA: TGCAGTGCTGAATACGACAGGGGGCGAAACGAGCAGTACTTC. Translated: CSAEYDRGRNEQYF.

The CDR3 spells CASSEGGNQPQHF. The CDR3 DNA reads as TGTGCCAGCAGCGAGGGCGGCAATCAGCCCCAGCATTTT. V gene TRBV7-2 combines with J gene TRBJ1-5; D ambiguous. The CDR3 runs to 13 residues. Germline CDR1 is SGHTA and CDR2 is FQGNSA. V lost 5 bases and J lost 2, with 7 bases in between.

CDR3 nucleotides: TGTGCCAGCAGCAAGCCCACGGAGACCCAGTACTTC. Its translation: CASSKPTETQYF. V and J are TRBV3-1 and TRBJ2-5, with D unresolved. Germline V CDR1 and CDR2: LGHDT, YNNKEL (reference sequence). CDR3 length equals 12 residues. Trimming removed 5 bases at V and 5 bases at J, with 9 bases between.

This rearrangement joins TRBV20-1 to TRBJ2-5, with 7 positions matching TRBD1. CDR1 is DFQATT and CDR2 is SNEGSKA in the germline V gene (reference sequence). The CDR3 is 13 amino acids. The trim removed 1 base at V and 5 bases at J, leaving 4 bases unmatched. The CDR3 here is CSARGTGVETQYF. CDR3 coding DNA: TGCAGTGCTAGAGGTACAGGGGTCGAGACCCAGTACTTC.

This clonotype has a handful of counts. J is TRBJ1-1 and V is TRBV7-9, with 7 bases that match TRBD1. Germline V CDR1 and CDR2: SEHNR, FQNEAQ (reference sequence). The ends lost 2 bases at V and 11 bases at J; junction bases unmatched: 11. The CDR3 runs to 14 residues. CDR3 sequence: CASSLSEGARVAFF. In DNA form, the CDR3 reads TGTGCCAGCAGCTTATCCGAGGGGGCGCGAGTTGCTTTCTTT. The entire variable domain, with the rest obtained from reference TRBV7-9 and TRBJ1-1, is as follows: DTGVSQNPRHKITKRGQNVTFRCDPISEHNRLYWYRQTLGQGPEFLTYFQNEAQLEKSRLLSDRFSAERPKGSFSTLEIQRTEQGDSAMYLCASSLSEGARVAFFGQGTRLTVV.

The V call is TRBV9, the J call TRBJ2-3; D unresolved. The CDR3 covers 13 residues. The V and J ends lost 1 base and 1 base respectively, with 4 bases between them. CDR1 is SGDLS, CDR2 YYNGEE, per germline. CDR3 sequence: CASSVSGTDTQYF. The CDR3 bases are TGTGCCAGCAGCGTATCGGGCACAGATACGCAGTATTTT.

The gene calls are TRBV30 and TRBJ1-1; D ambiguous. Germline V gene sequence: CDR1 GTSNPN, CDR2 SVGIG (reference sequence). Trimming cost V 1 base and J 9 bases, with 9 bases left between them. This CDR3 comprises 11 residues. CDR3: CAWSGQTKAFF. The CDR3 DNA sequence: TGTGCCTGGAGTGGACAAACTAAAGCTTTCTTT.

The chain employs TRBV5-1 and TRBJ2-1; D possibly corresponds to TRBD1 (5 bases). This CDR3 spans 14 amino acids. Germline CDR1 SGHRS, CDR2 YFSETQ. Trimming took off 0 bases at V and 5 bases at J, with 9 bases between the two ends. In DNA, the CDR3 is TGCGCCAGCAGCTTGGGCAGGGTCCACAATGAGCAGTTCTTC. Protein product: CASSLGRVHNEQFF. The complete variable domain, with remaining parts taken from reference TRBV5-1 and TRBJ2-1, reads KAGVTQTPRYLIKTRGQQVTLSCSPISGHRSVSWYQQTPGQGLQFLFEYFSETQRNKGNFPGRFSGRQFSNSRSEMNVSTLELGDSALYLCASSLGRVHNEQFFGPGTRLTVL.

This clonotype is a singleton in its sample. The rearrangement joins TRBV20-1 to TRBJ2-1; the D is unclear. Germline-derived CDR1 and CDR2 are DFQATT and SNEGSKA (reference sequence). The V end was cut by 1 base, the J end by 7 bases, with 11 bases between. This CDR3 is built from 13 residues. CDR3 nucleotide sequence: TGCAGTGCTAGAGGCGTCGGCCGGAATGAGCAGTTCTTC. This encodes CSARGVGRNEQFF.

The chain combines TRBV7-2 with TRBJ2-2, with TRBD2 matching over 11 bases. Per germline, CDR1 SGHTA and CDR2 FQGNSA. The ends lost 8 bases at V and 7 bases at J; junction bases unmatched: 6. The CDR3 contains 14 residues. CDR3 loop: CASLAGGGVGELFF. The DNA for the CDR3 is TGTGCCAGCCTAGCGGGAGGAGGGGTCGGGGAGCTGTTTTTT.

The genes are TRBV5-1 and TRBJ1-2; no definite D call. This CDR3 comprises 12 residues. V gave up 4 bases and J gave up 6 bases, with 10 bases separating them. Germline lookup yields CDR1 SGHRS and CDR2 YFSETQ. The CDR3 coding sequence is TGCGCCAGCAGCCTGAACATGAATGGCTACACCTTC. Translating gives CASSLNMNGYTF.

The rearrangement links TRBV24-1 to TRBJ2-7, with D maybe TRBD2 (5 bases). V was pared by 5 bases and J by 6 bases, with 10 bases between. The CDR3 is made up of 12 amino acids. Germline CDR1 KGHDR, CDR2 SFDVKD. The CDR3 is CATSAPGGEQYF. For the CDR3, the DNA is TGTGCCACCAGTGCTCCAGGAGGCGAGCAGTACTTC.

With regard to this clonotype: At one end the junction does not follow the germline gene, possibly because of a read error. The V and J genes are TRBV7-2 and TRBJ2-1, with D unresolved. Germline CDR1 is SGHTA and CDR2 is FQGNSA. This CDR3 is 14 amino acids long. The chain's CDR3 is CASSLSRSSNEQFF. CDR3 sequence (DNA): TGTGCCAGCAGCTTAAGTAGATCCTCCAATGAGCAGTTCTTC.

The chain has TRBV19 and TRBJ2-7; 8 nucleotides align to TRBD2. CDR1 and CDR2 (germline): LNHDA, SQIVND (reference sequence). Trimming took 5 bases from V and 6 from J; bases not matched to a gene: 9. This CDR3 is 14 amino acids long. For the CDR3, the DNA is TGTGCCAGTAGTGTACTAGCGGACGGCGCCGAGCAGTACTTC. Translating gives CASSVLADGAEQYF.

This chain uses TRBV20-1 with TRBJ2-6; no clear D gene. The germline CDR1 and CDR2 sequences are DFQATT and SNEGSKA (reference sequence). The CDR3 extends over 14 amino acids. V was cut by 3 bases and J by 2 bases, with 8 bases left in between. The CDR3, as DNA: TGCAGTGCTAGGCGTGGGACTGGGGCCAACGTCCTGACTTTC. Its translation: CSARRGTGANVLTF.

The V gene is TRBV15, the J gene TRBJ2-2, with D possibly being TRBD1 (6 bases). With 2 bases removed from V and 5 bases from J, the gap between germline ends came to 12 bases. The germline gives CDR1 LNHNV, CDR2 YYDKDF (reference sequence). This CDR3 has 15 amino acids. The DNA for the CDR3 is TGTGCCACCAGCAGACCTACAGGGCTGACCGGGGAGCTGTTTTTT. Its translation is CATSRPTGLTGELFF.